These 6 T cell receptor beta chains share one sample of origin, sequenced in a study of T-cell memory formation after mild COVID-19 (dated by TCRdb to 2020 to 2022). To prepare the library, 5' RACE was applied. The sample was run on an Illumina NovaSeq 6000. The public sequencing data were trimmed at Q25 with fastp and processed into clonotypes with MiXCR by TCRdb, which kept only in-frame beta chains. Identical CDR3 protein sequences are pooled into one entry, listed with their most common genes and DNA. Across this sample there are approximately 480,000 distinct CDR3 sequences, with approximately 18% seen only once. The top ten clones comprise roughly an eighth of the sample. The sample comprised PBMCs or a T cell subset sorted from them (not recorded which). The receptors here all came from an adult woman who had mild COVID-19 (a few samples of this study predate the infection). The sample titles of this study are shuffled in the database, so cell type and time point are left out; the donor was told from shared clones.

V usage is TRBV6-5 and J usage is TRBJ2-7, with D possibly TRBD2 on 6 matching bases. Germline values: CDR1 MNHEY, CDR2 SVGAGI. The CDR3 totals 15 residues. V was trimmed by 6 bases and J by 1 base, leaving 16 bases between them. CDR3 amino acids: CASSGASGGSYEQYF. CDR3 nucleotide sequence: TGTGCCAGCAGCGGGGCCTCCGGGGGATCCTACGAGCAGTACTTC.

The genes are TRBV4-1 and TRBJ2-7; 10 bases align to TRBD1. Germline lookup yields CDR1 MGHRA and CDR2 YSYEKL. The J segment lost 2 bases and the V segment lost 5 bases, leaving 6 bases of the junction unmatched. The CDR3 extends over 15 amino acids. The CDR3 nucleotides read TGCGCCAGCAGCGCCACCGGGACAGGGGCCTACGAGCAGTACTTC. Translating it yields CASSATGTGAYEQYF.

This clonotype has a handful of counts. The chain links TRBV5-1 to TRBJ2-1, with D unclear. V lost 0 bases, J lost 2 bases, and 9 bases lay in between. Germline CDR1 reads SGHRS; CDR2 reads YFSETQ. This CDR3 is built from 15 residues. Here the CDR3 DNA reads TGCGCCAGCAGCTTGGCCACAGCGACCTACAATGAGCAGTTCTTC. It is translated as CASSLATATYNEQFF. The full variable domain, with the rest looked up from reference TRBV5-1 and TRBJ2-1, is KAGVTQTPRYLIKTRGQQVTLSCSPISGHRSVSWYQQTPGQGLQFLFEYFSETQRNKGNFPGRFSGRQFSNSRSEMNVSTLELGDSALYLCASSLATATYNEQFFGPGTRLTVL.

This clonotype was seen more than once but under ten times. The chain combines TRBV7-2 with TRBJ2-1; 8 nucleotides match TRBD2. The CDR3 spans 15 residues. Germline V gene data show CDR1 as SGHTA and CDR2 as FQGNSA. V shed 0 bases, J shed 6 bases, and the junction held 4 bases outside the gene matches. CDR3 coding DNA: TGTGCCAGCAGCTTAGCTAGCGGGATAGGCAATGAGCAGTTCTTC. This gives the protein CASSLASGIGNEQFF.

The chain recombines TRBV11-3 with TRBJ2-3; 7 nucleotides align to TRBD1. The trim removed 5 bases at V and 4 bases at J, leaving 15 bases unmatched. This CDR3 has 17 residues. The germline CDR1 and CDR2 sequences are SGHNT and YENEEA. The DNA for the CDR3 is TGTGCCAGCAGCCAGCGAACAGGGGCTCTCCCCTCAGATACGCAGTATTTT. As protein: CASSQRTGALPSDTQYF.

This clonotype was found once. This chain links TRBV7-9 with TRBJ2-3, with 7 bases aligning to TRBD2. In germline, CDR1 is SEHNR, CDR2 FQNEAQ (reference sequence). CDR3 size: 16 residues. The V segment lost 4 bases and the J segment 2 bases; nucleotides outside the gene matches: 9. CDR3 coding DNA: TGTGCCAGCAGCTCAGCGGGGAGGGACTACACAGATACGCAGTATTTT. It is translated as CASSSAGRDYTDTQYF.